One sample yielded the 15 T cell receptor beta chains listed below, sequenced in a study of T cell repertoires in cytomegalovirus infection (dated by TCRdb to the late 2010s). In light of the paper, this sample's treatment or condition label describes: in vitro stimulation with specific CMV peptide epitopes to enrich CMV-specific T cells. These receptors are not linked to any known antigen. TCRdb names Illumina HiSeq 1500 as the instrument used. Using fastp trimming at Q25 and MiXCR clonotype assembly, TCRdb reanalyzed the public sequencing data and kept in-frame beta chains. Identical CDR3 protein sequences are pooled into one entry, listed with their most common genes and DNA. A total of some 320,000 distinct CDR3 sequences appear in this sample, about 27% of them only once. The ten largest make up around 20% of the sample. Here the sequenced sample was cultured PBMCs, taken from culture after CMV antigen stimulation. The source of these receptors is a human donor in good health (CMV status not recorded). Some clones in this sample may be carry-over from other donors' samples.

This CDR3 is CASTLGRLGTEAFF. CDR3 coding DNA: TGTGCCAGCACCTTGGGACGGCTTGGAACTGAAGCTTTCTTT. The chain links TRBV12-3 or TRBV12-4 to TRBJ1-1, with D maybe TRBD1 (5 bases). Trimming removed 7 bases at V and 5 bases at J, with 17 bases between. This CDR3 is built from 14 residues.

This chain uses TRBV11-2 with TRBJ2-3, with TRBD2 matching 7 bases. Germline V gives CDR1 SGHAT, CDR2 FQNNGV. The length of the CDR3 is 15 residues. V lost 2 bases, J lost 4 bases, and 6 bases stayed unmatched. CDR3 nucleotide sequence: TGTGCCAGCAGCTTATCGGGGGGAACTTCAGATACGCAGTATTTT. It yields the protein CASSLSGGTSDTQYF.

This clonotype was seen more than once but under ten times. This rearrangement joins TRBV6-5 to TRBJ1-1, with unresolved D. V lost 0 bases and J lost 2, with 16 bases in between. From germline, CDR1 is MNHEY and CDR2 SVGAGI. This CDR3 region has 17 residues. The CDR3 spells CASSYSTVANSNTEAFF. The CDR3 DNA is TGTGCCAGCAGTTACTCGACGGTGGCGAATAGCAACACTGAAGCTTTCTTT.

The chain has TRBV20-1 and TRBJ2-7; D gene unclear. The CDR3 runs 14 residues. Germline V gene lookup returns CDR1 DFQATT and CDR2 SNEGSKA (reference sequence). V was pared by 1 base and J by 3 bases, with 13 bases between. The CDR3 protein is CSARGMDARYEQYF. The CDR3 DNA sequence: TGCAGTGCTAGAGGTATGGACGCCCGCTACGAGCAGTACTTC.

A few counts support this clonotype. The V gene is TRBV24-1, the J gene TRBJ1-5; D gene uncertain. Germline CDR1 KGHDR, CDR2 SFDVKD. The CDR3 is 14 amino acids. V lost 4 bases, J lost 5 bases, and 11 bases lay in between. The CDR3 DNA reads TGTGCCACCAGTGAATCGGGCGGCGATCAGCCCCAGCATTTT. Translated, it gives CATSESGGDQPQHF.

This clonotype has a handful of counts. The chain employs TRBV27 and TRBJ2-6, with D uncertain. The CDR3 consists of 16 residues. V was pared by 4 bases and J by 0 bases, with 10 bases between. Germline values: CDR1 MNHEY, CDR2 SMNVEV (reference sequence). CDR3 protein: CASSSPFVSGANVLTF. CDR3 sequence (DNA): TGTGCCAGCAGTTCTCCTTTTGTCTCTGGGGCCAACGTCCTGACTTTC.

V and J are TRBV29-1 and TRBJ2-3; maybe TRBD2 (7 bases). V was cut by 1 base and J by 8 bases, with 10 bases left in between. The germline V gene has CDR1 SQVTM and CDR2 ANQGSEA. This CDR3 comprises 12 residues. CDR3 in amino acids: CSVEGGGGTQYF. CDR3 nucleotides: TGCAGCGTTGAAGGAGGGGGGGGTACGCAGTATTTT.

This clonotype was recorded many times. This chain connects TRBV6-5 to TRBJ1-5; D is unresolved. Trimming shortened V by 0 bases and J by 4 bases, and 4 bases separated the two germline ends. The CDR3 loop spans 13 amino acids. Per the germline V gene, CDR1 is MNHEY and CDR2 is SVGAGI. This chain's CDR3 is CASSYSRNQPQHF. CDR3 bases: TGTGCCAGCAGTTACTCGAGAAATCAGCCCCAGCATTTT.

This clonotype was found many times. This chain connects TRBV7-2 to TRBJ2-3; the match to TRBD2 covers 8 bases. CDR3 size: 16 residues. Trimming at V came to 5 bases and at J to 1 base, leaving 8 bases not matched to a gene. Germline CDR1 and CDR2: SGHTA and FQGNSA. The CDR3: CASSPGGGWGTDTQYF. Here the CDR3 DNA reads TGTGCCAGCAGCCCAGGCGGGGGGTGGGGCACAGATACGCAGTATTTT.

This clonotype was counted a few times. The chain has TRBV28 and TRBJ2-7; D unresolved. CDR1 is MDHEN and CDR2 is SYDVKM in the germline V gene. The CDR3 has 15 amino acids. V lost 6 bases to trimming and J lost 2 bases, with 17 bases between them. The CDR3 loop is CASSPDRGGAYEQYF. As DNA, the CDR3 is TGTGCCAGCAGCCCGGACCGCGGCGGAGCCTACGAGCAGTACTTC. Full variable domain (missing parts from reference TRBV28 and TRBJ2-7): DVKVTQSSRYLVKRTGEKVFLECVQDMDHENMFWYRQDPGLGLRLIYFSYDVKMKEKGDIPEGYSVSREKKERFSLILESASTNQTSMYLCASSPDRGGAYEQYFGPGTRLTVT.

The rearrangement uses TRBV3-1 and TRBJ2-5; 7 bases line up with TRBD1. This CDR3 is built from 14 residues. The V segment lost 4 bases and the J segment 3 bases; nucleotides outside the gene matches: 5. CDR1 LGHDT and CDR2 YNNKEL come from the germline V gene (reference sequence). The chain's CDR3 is CASSPTGSEETQYF. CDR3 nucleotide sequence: TGTGCCAGCAGCCCGACAGGGTCGGAAGAGACCCAGTACTTC.

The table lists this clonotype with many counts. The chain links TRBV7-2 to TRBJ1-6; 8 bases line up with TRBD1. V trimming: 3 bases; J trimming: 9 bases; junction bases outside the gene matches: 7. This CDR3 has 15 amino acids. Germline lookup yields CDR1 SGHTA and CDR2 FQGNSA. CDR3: CASSFWTGKASPLHF. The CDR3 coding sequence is TGTGCCAGCAGCTTCTGGACAGGGAAGGCTTCACCCCTCCACTTT.

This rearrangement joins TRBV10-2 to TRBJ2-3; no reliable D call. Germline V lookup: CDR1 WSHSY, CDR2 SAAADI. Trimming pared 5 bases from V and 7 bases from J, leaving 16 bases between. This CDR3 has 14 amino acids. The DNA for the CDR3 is TGCGCCAGCAGTTATGACACCTACACGCATACGCAGTATTTT. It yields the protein CASSYDTYTHTQYF.

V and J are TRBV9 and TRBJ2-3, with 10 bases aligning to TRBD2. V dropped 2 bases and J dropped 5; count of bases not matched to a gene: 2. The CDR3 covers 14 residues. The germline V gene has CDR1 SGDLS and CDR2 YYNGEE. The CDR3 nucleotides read TGTGCCAGCAGCGTTCTAGCGGGGGAAGATACGCAGTATTTT. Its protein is CASSVLAGEDTQYF.

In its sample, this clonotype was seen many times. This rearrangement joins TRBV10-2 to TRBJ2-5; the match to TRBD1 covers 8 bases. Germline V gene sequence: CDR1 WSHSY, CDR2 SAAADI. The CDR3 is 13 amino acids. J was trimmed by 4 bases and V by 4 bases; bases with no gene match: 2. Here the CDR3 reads CASSVQGGETQYF. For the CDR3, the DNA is TGCGCCAGCAGTGTACAGGGGGGAGAGACCCAGTACTTC.